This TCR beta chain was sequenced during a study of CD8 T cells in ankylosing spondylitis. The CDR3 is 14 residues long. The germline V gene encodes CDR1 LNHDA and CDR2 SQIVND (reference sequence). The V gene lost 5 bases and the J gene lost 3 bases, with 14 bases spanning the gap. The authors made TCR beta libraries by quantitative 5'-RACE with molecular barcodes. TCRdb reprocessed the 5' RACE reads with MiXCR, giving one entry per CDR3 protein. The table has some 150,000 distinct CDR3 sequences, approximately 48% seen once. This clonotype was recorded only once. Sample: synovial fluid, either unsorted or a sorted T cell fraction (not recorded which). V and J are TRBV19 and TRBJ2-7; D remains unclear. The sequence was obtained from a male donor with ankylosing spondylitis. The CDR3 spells CASSGQHKIYEQYF. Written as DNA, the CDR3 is TGTGCCAGTAGTGGGCAACATAAGATCTACGAGCAGTACTTC. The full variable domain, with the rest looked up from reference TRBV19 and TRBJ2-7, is DGGITQSPKYLFRKEGQNVTLSCEQNLNHDAMYWYRQDPGQGLRLIYYSQIVNDFQKGDIAEGYSVSREKKESFPLTVTSAQKNPTAFYLCASSGQHKIYEQYFGPGTRLTVT.